These 17 T cell receptor beta chains were sequenced from one sample in a study of blood T cell repertoires in COVID-19. TCRdb keeps only in-frame clones here, not all; method: immunoSEQ multiplex PCR. The sample has under 300,000 clones; 88% are singletons. Sequenced material: peripheral blood. These receptors were taken from a woman aged 30 to 39 with acute or convalescent COVID-19.

This chain joins TRBV6-4 and TRBJ2-1; 11 bases are a match to TRBD2. The CDR3 runs to 16 residues. V shed 8 bases, J shed 0 bases, and the junction held 6 bases outside the gene matches. Germline values: CDR1 MRHNA, CDR2 SNTAGT. CDR3: CASAQTSGDSYNEQFF. Written as DNA, the CDR3 is TGTGCCAGCGCCCAGACTAGCGGGGACTCCTACAATGAGCAGTTCTTC.

This clone has just one count. J is TRBJ1-1 and V is TRBV7-9; D possibly corresponds to TRBD1 (6 bases). Germline CDR1 is SEHNR and CDR2 is FQNEAQ (reference sequence). The CDR3 runs to 15 residues. The V gene lost 4 bases and the J gene lost 7 bases, with 19 bases spanning the gap. The CDR3 loop reads CASSSLGGVGIEAFF. DNA for the CDR3: TGTGCCAGCAGCTCCCTAGGGGGGGTTGGGATTGAAGCTTTCTTT.

This chain joins TRBV5-1 and TRBJ2-1, with D tentatively TRBD2 (6 bases). This CDR3 region has 15 residues. Per the germline V gene, CDR1 is SGHRS and CDR2 is YFSETQ. The ends were cut back, 2 bases at V and 2 bases at J, with 11 bases in the middle. The CDR3 coding sequence is TGCGCCAGCAGCTTAATAGCGGAGCCCTACAATGAGCAGTTCTTC. Translating gives CASSLIAEPYNEQFF. Based on the CDR3 plus reference TRBV5-1 and TRBJ2-1, the full variable domain is KAGVTQTPRYLIKTRGQQVTLSCSPISGHRSVSWYQQTPGQGLQFLFEYFSETQRNKGNFPGRFSGRQFSNSRSEMNVSTLELGDSALYLCASSLIAEPYNEQFFGPGTRLTVL.

The rearrangement links TRBV5-5 to TRBJ2-5; tentative D call: TRBD2 (5 bases). The CDR3 extends over 14 amino acids. Germline CDR1 is SGHKS and CDR2 is YYEKEE (reference sequence). V dropped 0 bases and J dropped 5 bases, with 11 bases sitting between them. This CDR3 reads CASSLGRVEETQYF. CDR3 nucleotides: TGTGCCAGCAGCTTGGGGCGGGTCGAGGAGACCCAGTACTTC.

This chain's CDR3 is CASSRPTGLQETQYF. The CDR3 DNA follows: TGCGCCAGCAGCCGTCCGACGGGACTCCAAGAGACCCAGTACTTC. The chain carries TRBV4-1 and TRBJ2-5, with D perhaps matching TRBD2 (6 bases). CDR1 and CDR2 (germline): MGHRA, YSYEKL. The CDR3 consists of 15 residues. V was cut by 4 bases and J by 1 base, with 13 bases left in between.

This chain uses TRBV6-5 with TRBJ1-2; D may be TRBD1 (5 bases). Trimming left V 0 bases short and J 2 bases short, with 13 bases between. From germline, CDR1 is MNHEY and CDR2 SVGAGI. This CDR3 spans 16 amino acids. Here the CDR3 DNA reads TGTGCCAGCAGTTACTCGACGACGGGGGAGAACTATGGCTACACCTTC. Translated, it gives CASSYSTTGENYGYTF.

CDR3 sequence: CASSYKQGGNTEAFF. As DNA, the CDR3 is TGTGCCAGCAGTTATAAACAGGGGGGGAACACTGAAGCTTTCTTT. This chain connects TRBV6-5 to TRBJ1-1; 8 bases match TRBD1. The V gene end was trimmed by 3 bases and the J gene end by 1 base; junction bases not matched to a gene: 4. From germline, CDR1 is MNHEY and CDR2 SVGAGI. The CDR3 length is 15 residues.

This sequence joins TRBV5-1 and TRBJ2-3; 9 bases line up with TRBD2. With V trimmed by 3 bases and J by 0 bases, 11 bases remained unmatched. The CDR3 extends over 18 amino acids. Germline-derived CDR1 and CDR2 are SGHRS and YFSETQ. The CDR3 sequence: CASSSGPGLALSTDTQYF. The CDR3 nucleotides read TGCGCCAGCAGCTCAGGACCGGGACTAGCCCTTAGCACAGATACGCAGTATTTT.

The chain links TRBV29-1 to TRBJ1-2; 9 positions agree with TRBD1. Germline trimming cut 3 bases from V and 7 bases from J; bases unmatched to any gene: 6. Germline V gene sequence: CDR1 SQVTM, CDR2 ANQGSEA. This CDR3 has 13 amino acids. CDR3 in amino acids: CSVDRTGAIGYTF. The CDR3 DNA follows: TGCAGCGTTGACCGGACAGGGGCTATTGGCTACACCTTC.

J is TRBJ1-1 and V is TRBV19; 7 bases are shared with TRBD1. The CDR3 extends over 15 amino acids. Germline values: CDR1 LNHDA, CDR2 SQIVND (reference sequence). Trimming at V came to 4 bases and at J to 1 base, leaving 6 bases not matched to a gene. CDR3: CASSTRQGGNTEAFF. The CDR3 nucleotides read TGTGCCAGTAGTACCCGACAGGGAGGGAACACTGAAGCTTTCTTT.

This clone was picked up a small number of times. CDR3 residues: CASSVDSSDQPQHF. CDR3 DNA: TGTGCCAGCAGCGTGGACAGTTCGGATCAGCCCCAGCATTTT. This chain joins TRBV2 and TRBJ1-5; weak D call: TRBD1 (6 bases). Between the trimmed V and J ends, which lost 6 bases and 5 bases, there was a span of 14 bases. The germline V gene encodes CDR1 SNHLY and CDR2 FYNNEI. The CDR3 contains 14 residues.

The sample holds many counts of this clone. The chain uses TRBV6-1 and TRBJ2-6; unclear D gene. This CDR3 comprises 15 residues. Germline CDR1 and CDR2: MNHNS and SASEGT. The V end lost 1 base, the J end lost 0 bases, and 4 bases lay between the germline ends. The DNA for the CDR3 is TGTGCCAGCAGTGAAGACAGCTCTGGGGCCAACGTCCTGACTTTC. Amino acids: CASSEDSSGANVLTF.

The chain links TRBV30 to TRBJ2-1, with TRBD1 identical over 9 bases. Germline V CDR1 and CDR2: GTSNPN, SVGIG (reference sequence). The CDR3 is made up of 15 amino acids. Unmatched junction bases numbered 7, after V lost 0 bases and J lost 7 bases. The CDR3 here is CAWSVGTGIWNEQFF. CDR3 coding DNA: TGTGCCTGGAGTGTAGGGACAGGGATATGGAATGAGCAGTTCTTC.

Remarks on this clone: Other DNA sequences from this sample encode an identical CDR3 as well. The chain is built from TRBV10-3 and TRBJ1-3; TRBD1 aligns across 7 bases. The CDR3 has 15 amino acids. J was trimmed by 0 bases and V by 6 bases; bases with no gene match: 5. Germline V gene sequence: CDR1 ENHRY, CDR2 SYGVKD. In nucleotides, the CDR3 is TGTGCCATCAGCCCGGACAGGAGCTCTGGAAACACCATATATTTT. Amino acids: CAISPDRSSGNTIYF.

The chain joins TRBV7-2 to TRBJ2-3, with D maybe TRBD2 (6 bases). V dropped 3 bases and J dropped 1 base, with 14 bases sitting between them. The CDR3 contains 16 residues. The V gene's germline CDR1 is SGHTA and CDR2 FQGNSA. The DNA of the CDR3 is TGTGCCAGCAGCTTTATCAAGCGGGCGGGCACAGATACGCAGTATTTT. Its protein is CASSFIKRAGTDTQYF.

The chain is built from TRBV30 and TRBJ2-7; a possible D gene is TRBD2 (5 bases). Germline loops: CDR1 GTSNPN, CDR2 SVGIG (reference sequence). The CDR3 runs to 11 residues. Trimming removed 1 base at V and 6 bases at J, with 7 bases between. DNA of the CDR3: TGTGCCTGGAGTGATGCGGGCGAGCAGTACTTC. This gives the protein CAWSDAGEQYF.

This clone has only one observation. J is TRBJ2-5 and V is TRBV7-2, with 16 bases lining up with TRBD2. The trim removed 3 bases at V and 3 bases at J, leaving 10 bases unmatched. The CDR3 is 19 amino acids. The V gene's germline CDR1 is SGHTA and CDR2 FQGNSA. Here the CDR3 reads CASSLIPGLAGGVKETQYF. As DNA, the CDR3 is TGTGCCAGCAGCTTGATCCCGGGACTAGCGGGAGGGGTAAAAGAGACCCAGTACTTC. The whole variable domain, filled in from reference TRBV7-2 and TRBJ2-5, reads GAGVSQSPSNKVTEKGKDVELRCDPISGHTALYWYRQSLGQGLEFLIYFQGNSAPDKSGLPSDRFSAERTGGSVSTLTIQRTQQEDSAVYLCASSLIPGLAGGVKETQYFGPGTRLLVL.